This T cell receptor (beta chain) was identified during a study of early T cells in non-severe SARS-CoV-2 infection. The wider study: Sequencing was performed on bulk RNA from unsorted whole blood, leaving chains unpaired.

The table lists this clonotype with a few counts. No antigen is known for it. Overall study findings and caveats: The VDJdb matching leaned toward anti-spike CD8 responses and overlooked private and CD4 specificities.

Germline CDR1 reads SGHRS; CDR2 reads YFSETQ. The CDR3 covers 16 residues. V lost 3 bases, J lost 8 bases, and 21 bases lay in between. Unique molecular identifiers were attached to individual cDNA molecules. TCRdb analysed the 5' RACE reads with MiXCR anew, one entry per CDR3 protein. The table has some 60,000 distinct CDR3 sequences, around an eighth seen once. The TCR originated in an adult who was a healthcare worker with PCR-confirmed SARS-CoV-2 infection or an uninfected control (not recorded which). The genes are TRBV5-1 and TRBJ2-1, with D tentatively TRBD1 or TRBD2 (7 bases each). Sequencing was carried out using whole blood. The CDR3 sequence: CASSYRQGTRGDEQFF. The CDR3 bases are TGCGCCAGCAGCTATCGACAGGGCACTCGGGGGGATGAGCAGTTCTTC.